This is a list of T cell receptor beta chains from one sample in a study of Ad26.COV2.S vaccination and SARS-CoV-2 variants. Assay used: immunoSEQ multiplex PCR; TCRdb lists only in-frame clones, some missing. The sample holds about 460,000 clones, approximately 90% seen once. The sequenced sample was peripheral blood, obtained in a trial of Ad26.COV2.S vaccine versus placebo. Receptors originate from a person aged 18-65 years who received the Ad26.COV2.S COVID-19 vaccine or a placebo. The CDR3 runs from the conserved cysteine through the conserved F or W. The D gene is left open where the match is weak. Only some rows state a clone size, as once, few, many or a class for expanded clones.

size	V	D	J	CDR3	DNA
NA	TRBV21-1	NA	TRBJ2-3	CASSKAAWEGVGDTQYF	TGTGCCAGCAGCAAAGCGGCATGGGAGGGAGTTGGAGATACGCAGTATTTT
NA	TRBV5-5	NA	TRBJ2-1	CASSWGKDNEQFF	TGTGCCAGCAGCTGGGGGAAAGACAATGAGCAGTTCTTC
NA	TRBV19	NA	TRBJ1-5	CASSMGRGNQPQHF	TGTGCCAGTAGTATGGGTAGGGGGAATCAGCCCCAGCATTTT
NA	TRBV7-9	NA	TRBJ2-6	CASSLRQGGSGANVLTF	TGTGCCAGCAGCTTAAGGCAGGGGGGCTCTGGGGCCAACGTCCTGACTTTC
NA	TRBV3-1/TRBV3-2	NA	TRBJ1-2	CASSQTDYGYTF	TGTGCCAGCAGCCAGACGGACTATGGCTACACCTTC
NA	TRBV11-2	NA	TRBJ1-2	CASSLESYGYTF	TGTGCCAGCAGCTTAGAATCCTATGGCTACACCTTC
NA	TRBV10-3	TRBD2	TRBJ2-7	CAISFTSGTYEQYF	TGTGCCATCAGCTTCACTAGCGGGACCTACGAGCAGTACTTC
NA	TRBV27	NA	TRBJ2-2	CASQPGRRGTGELFF	TGTGCCAGCCAGCCGGGAAGGAGGGGCACCGGGGAGCTGTTTTTT
NA	TRBV6-1	NA	TRBJ1-1	CASSEGESTEAFF	TGTGCCAGCAGTGAAGGTGAGAGCACTGAAGCTTTCTTT
NA	TRBV25-1	TRBD1	TRBJ1-2	CASSAGGGRGYTF	TGTGCCAGCAGTGCAGGGGGCGGTCGTGGCTACACCTTC
many	TRBV6-1	NA	TRBJ2-6	CASSEAGLSGANVLTF	TGTGCCAGCAGTGAAGCGGGCCTCTCTGGGGCCAACGTCCTGACTTTC
NA	TRBV7-2	NA	TRBJ2-5	CASSSPLGGQLKTQYF	TGTGCCAGCAGCTCCCCCCTGGGGGGACAGTTAAAGACCCAGTACTTC
NA	TRBV28	NA	TRBJ2-1	CASSQTSGTRRLFF	TGTGCCAGCAGTCAAACGAGTGGGACCCGTCGATTGTTCTTC
NA	TRBV2	NA	TRBJ2-2	CASEPNTGELFF	TGTGCCAGCGAGCCCAACACCGGGGAGCTGTTTTTT
NA	TRBV11-1	NA	TRBJ2-1	CASSLKISFYNEQFF	TGTGCCAGCAGCTTAAAAATTAGCTTCTACAATGAGCAGTTCTTC
NA	TRBV20-1	NA	TRBJ2-1	CSAVAVNEQFF	TGCAGTGCGGTAGCCGTGAATGAGCAGTTCTTC
NA	TRBV6-6	NA	TRBJ2-1	CASSYSTRGDYNEQFF	TGTGCCAGCAGTTACTCGACTCGCGGCGATTACAATGAGCAGTTCTTC
few	TRBV28	TRBD2	TRBJ2-7	CASSPSTSGKYEQYF	TGTGCCAGCAGTCCGTCGACTAGCGGGAAATACGAGCAGTACTTC
NA	TRBV28	NA	TRBJ2-5	CASSSAQGGAAPQETQYF	TGTGCCAGCAGTTCTGCCCAGGGGGGCGCTGCCCCCCAAGAGACCCAGTACTTC
NA	TRBV4-3	NA	TRBJ1-2	CASSQDTGGYGYTF	TGCGCCAGCAGCCAAGATACGGGTGGCTATGGCTACACCTTC
once	TRBV30	NA	TRBJ2-5	CAWSVGGVRETQYF	TGTGCCTGGAGTGTAGGAGGAGTGAGGGAGACCCAGTACTTC
NA	TRBV5-4	NA	TRBJ1-2	CASSSALGGYGYTF	TGTGCCAGCAGCTCTGCCCTAGGGGGCTATGGCTACACCTTC
NA	TRBV9	TRBD1	TRBJ2-3	CASSVAGQGVDTQYF	TGTGCCAGCAGCGTAGCGGGACAGGGGGTTGATACGCAGTATTTT
NA	TRBV9	NA	TRBJ1-3	CASSAQKGGSGNTIYF	TGTGCCAGCAGCGCGCAAAAGGGGGGGTCTGGAAACACCATATATTTT
NA	TRBV4-3	NA	TRBJ1-1	CASSQGVKGPSTEAFF	TGCGCCAGCAGCCAAGGGGTAAAGGGCCCGAGCACTGAAGCTTTCTTT
NA	TRBV6-5	NA	TRBJ1-1	CASRMGKDTEAFF	TGTGCCAGCAGGATGGGGAAGGACACTGAAGCTTTCTTT
NA	TRBV5-1	NA	TRBJ2-7	CASRQGSYEQYF	TGCGCCAGCAGGCAGGGATCCTACGAGCAGTACTTC
NA	TRBV19	TRBD1	TRBJ1-1	CASSPRTGVGVTEAFF	TGTGCCAGTAGTCCAAGGACAGGGGTGGGGGTGACTGAAGCTTTCTTT
NA	TRBV19	NA	TRBJ1-2	CASSTQASNYGYTF	TGTGCCAGTAGTACGCAGGCCAGCAACTATGGCTACACCTTC